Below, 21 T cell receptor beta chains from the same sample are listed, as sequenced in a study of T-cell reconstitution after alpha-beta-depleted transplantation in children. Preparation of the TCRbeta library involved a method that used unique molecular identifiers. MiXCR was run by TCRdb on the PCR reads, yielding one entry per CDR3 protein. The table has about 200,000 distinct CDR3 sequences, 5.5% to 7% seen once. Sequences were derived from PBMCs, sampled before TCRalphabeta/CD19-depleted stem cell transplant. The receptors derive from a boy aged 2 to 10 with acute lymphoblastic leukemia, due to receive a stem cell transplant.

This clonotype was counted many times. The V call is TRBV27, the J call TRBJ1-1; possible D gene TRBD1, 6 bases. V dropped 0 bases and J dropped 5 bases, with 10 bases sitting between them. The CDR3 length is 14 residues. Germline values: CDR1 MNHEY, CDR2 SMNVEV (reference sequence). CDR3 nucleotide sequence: TGTGCCAGCAGTTTATCACCCGACAGGACTGAAGCTTTCTTT. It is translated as CASSLSPDRTEAFF.

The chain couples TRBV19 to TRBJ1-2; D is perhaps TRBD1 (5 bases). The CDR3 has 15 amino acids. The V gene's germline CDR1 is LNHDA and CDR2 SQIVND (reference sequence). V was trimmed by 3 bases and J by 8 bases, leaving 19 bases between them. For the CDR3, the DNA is TGTGCCAGTAGTATCAAGACTCACCGGGCAGGGGGCTACACCTTC. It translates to CASSIKTHRAGGYTF.

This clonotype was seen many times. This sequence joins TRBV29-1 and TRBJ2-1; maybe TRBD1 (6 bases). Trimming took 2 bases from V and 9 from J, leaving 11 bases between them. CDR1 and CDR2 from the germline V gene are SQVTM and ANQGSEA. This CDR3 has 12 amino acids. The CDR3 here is CSVEHRVGEQFF. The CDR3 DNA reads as TGCAGCGTTGAACACAGGGTTGGTGAGCAGTTCTTC.

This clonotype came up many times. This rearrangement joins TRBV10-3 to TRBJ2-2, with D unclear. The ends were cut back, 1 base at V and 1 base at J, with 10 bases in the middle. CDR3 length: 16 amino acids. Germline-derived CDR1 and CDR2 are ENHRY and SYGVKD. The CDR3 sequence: CAISEWVVRNTGELFF. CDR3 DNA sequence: TGTGCCATCAGTGAGTGGGTGGTGAGGAACACCGGGGAGCTGTTTTTT.

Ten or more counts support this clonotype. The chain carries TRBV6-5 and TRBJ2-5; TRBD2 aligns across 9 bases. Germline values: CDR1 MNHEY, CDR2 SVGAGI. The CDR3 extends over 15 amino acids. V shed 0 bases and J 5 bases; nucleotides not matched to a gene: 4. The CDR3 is CASSYSSSGEETQYF. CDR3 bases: TGTGCCAGCAGTTACTCGTCTAGCGGGGAGGAGACCCAGTACTTC.

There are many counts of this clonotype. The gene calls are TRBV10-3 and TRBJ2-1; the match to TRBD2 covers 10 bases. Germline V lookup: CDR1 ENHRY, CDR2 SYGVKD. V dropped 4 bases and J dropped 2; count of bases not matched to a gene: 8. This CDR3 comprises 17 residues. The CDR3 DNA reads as TGTGCCATCAGTGGTCTCGCTAGCGGGAGTACCTACAATGAGCAGTTCTTC. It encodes CAISGLASGSTYNEQFF.

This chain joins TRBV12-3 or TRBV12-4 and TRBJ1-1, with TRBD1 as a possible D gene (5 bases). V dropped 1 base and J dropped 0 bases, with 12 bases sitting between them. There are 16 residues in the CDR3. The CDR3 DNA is TGTGCCAGCAGTTTAGGGGGGGAGAGAATGAACACTGAAGCTTTCTTT. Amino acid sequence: CASSLGGERMNTEAFF.

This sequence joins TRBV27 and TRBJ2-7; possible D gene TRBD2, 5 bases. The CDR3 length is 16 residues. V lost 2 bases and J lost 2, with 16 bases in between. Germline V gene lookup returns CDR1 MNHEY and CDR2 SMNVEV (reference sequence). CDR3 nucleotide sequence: TGTGCCAGCAGTTTAATCGGCGGAGGCCCCCCCTACGAGCAGTACTTC. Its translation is CASSLIGGGPPYEQYF.

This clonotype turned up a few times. CDR3 amino acids: CASSPSLAGGGNIQYF. CDR3 nucleotide sequence: TGTGCCAGCAGCCCGTCTCTAGCGGGGGGGGGAAACATTCAGTACTTC. This chain links TRBV7-2 with TRBJ2-4; 12 bases match TRBD2. CDR3 length: 16 residues. Germline trimming cut 5 bases from V and 6 bases from J; bases unmatched to any gene: 8. Germline lookup yields CDR1 SGHTA and CDR2 FQGNSA. The full variable domain, its missing parts supplied by reference TRBV7-2 and TRBJ2-4, is GAGVSQSPSNKVTEKGKDVELRCDPISGHTALYWYRQSLGQGLEFLIYFQGNSAPDKSGLPSDRFSAERTGGSVSTLTIQRTQQEDSAVYLCASSPSLAGGGNIQYFGAGTRLSVL.

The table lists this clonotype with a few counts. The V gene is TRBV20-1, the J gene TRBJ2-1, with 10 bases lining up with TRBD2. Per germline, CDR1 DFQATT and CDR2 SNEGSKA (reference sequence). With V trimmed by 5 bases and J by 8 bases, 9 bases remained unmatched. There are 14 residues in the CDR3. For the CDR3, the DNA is TGCAGTGCTCAGGCTAGCGGGAGTAGGTATGAGCAGTTCTTC. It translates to CSAQASGSRYEQFF.

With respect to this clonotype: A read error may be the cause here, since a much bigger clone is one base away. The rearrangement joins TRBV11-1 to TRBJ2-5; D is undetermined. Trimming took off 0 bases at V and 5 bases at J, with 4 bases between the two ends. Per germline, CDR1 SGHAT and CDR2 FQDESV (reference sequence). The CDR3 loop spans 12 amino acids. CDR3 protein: CASSLASETQYF. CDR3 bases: TGTGCCAGCAGCTTAGCTTCGGAGACCCAGTACTTC.

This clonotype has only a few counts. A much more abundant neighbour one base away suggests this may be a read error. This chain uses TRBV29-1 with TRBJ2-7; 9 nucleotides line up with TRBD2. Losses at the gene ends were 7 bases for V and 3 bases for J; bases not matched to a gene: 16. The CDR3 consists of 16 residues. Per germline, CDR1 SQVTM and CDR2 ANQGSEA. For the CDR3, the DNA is TGCAGCGCCCAAGCAGGACAAGCGGGAGGATTCTACGAGCAGTACTTC. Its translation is CSAQAGQAGGFYEQYF.

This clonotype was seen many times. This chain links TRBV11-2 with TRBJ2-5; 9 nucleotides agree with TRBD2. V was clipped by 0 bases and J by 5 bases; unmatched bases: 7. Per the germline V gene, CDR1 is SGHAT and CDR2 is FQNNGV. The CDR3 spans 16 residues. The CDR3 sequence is CASSLEAGGALETQYF. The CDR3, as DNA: TGTGCCAGCAGCTTAGAAGCGGGGGGCGCATTGGAGACCCAGTACTTC.

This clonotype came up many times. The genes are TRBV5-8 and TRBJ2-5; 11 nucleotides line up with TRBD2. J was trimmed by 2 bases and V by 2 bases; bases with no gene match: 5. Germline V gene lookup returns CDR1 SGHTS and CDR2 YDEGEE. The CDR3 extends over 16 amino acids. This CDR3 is CASSFAGTSGQETQYF. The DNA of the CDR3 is TGTGCCAGCAGCTTTGCCGGGACTAGCGGACAAGAGACCCAGTACTTC.

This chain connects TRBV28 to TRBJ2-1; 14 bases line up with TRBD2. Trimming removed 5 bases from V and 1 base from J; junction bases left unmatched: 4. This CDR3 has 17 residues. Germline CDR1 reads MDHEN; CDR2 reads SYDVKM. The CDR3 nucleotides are TGTGCCAGCAGTCGGGGGACTAGCGGGAGATCCTACAATGAGCAGTTCTTC. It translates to CASSRGTSGRSYNEQFF.

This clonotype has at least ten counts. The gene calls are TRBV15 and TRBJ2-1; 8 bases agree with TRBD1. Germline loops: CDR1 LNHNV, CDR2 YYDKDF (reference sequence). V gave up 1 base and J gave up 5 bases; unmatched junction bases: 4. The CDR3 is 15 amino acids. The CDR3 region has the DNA TGTGCCACCAGCAGAGCCCCGGACAGGGACAATGAGCAGTTCTTC. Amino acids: CATSRAPDRDNEQFF.

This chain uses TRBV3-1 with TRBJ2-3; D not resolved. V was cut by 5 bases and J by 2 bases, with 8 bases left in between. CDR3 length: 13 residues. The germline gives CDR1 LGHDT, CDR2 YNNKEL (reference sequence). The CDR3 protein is CASSDRFTDTQYF. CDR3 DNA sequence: TGTGCCAGCAGCGACCGATTCACAGATACGCAGTATTTT.

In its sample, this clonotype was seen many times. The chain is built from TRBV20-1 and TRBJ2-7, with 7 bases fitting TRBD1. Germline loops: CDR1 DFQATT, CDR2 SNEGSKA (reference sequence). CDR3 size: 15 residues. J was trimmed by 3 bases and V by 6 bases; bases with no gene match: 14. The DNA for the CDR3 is TGCAGTGCCAAGCAGGGGGTTTTTGCCGGCTACGAGCAGTACTTC. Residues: CSAKQGVFAGYEQYF.

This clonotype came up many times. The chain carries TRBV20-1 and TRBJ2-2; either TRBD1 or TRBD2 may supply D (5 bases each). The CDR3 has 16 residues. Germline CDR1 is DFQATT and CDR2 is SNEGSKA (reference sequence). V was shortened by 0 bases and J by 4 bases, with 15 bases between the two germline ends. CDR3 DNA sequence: TGCAGTGCTAGAGATCTTCGACGGGGCCTCACCGGGGAGCTGTTTTTT. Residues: CSARDLRRGLTGELFF.

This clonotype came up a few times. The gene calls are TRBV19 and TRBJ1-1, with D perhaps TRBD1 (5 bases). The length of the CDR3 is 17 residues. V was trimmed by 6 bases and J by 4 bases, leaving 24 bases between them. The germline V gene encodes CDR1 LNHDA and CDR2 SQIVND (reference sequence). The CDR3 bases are TGTGCCAGTAGCGATCGGGACCCCCTGGGGGAGATCACTGAAGCTTTCTTT. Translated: CASSDRDPLGEITEAFF.

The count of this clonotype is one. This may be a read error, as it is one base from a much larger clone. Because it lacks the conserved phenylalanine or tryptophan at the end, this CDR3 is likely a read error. CDR3 nucleotides: TGTGCCAGGGGGACAGGGTATAATTCACCCCTCCACTCT. Protein sequence: CARGTGYNSPLHS. V and J are TRBV2 and TRBJ1-6, with 9 positions matching TRBD1. The CDR3 has 13 residues. V lost 9 bases to trimming and J lost 4 bases; unmatched junction nucleotides: 1. In germline, CDR1 is SNHLY, CDR2 FYNNEI.